Below are 22 T cell receptor beta chains sequenced from a single sample in a study of beta chain features in type 1 diabetes. Of the isolated RNA, all was reverse transcribed, and so the sequenced material was expressed TCRB transcripts. Assay used: immunoSEQ multiplex PCR; TCRdb lists only in-frame clones, some missing. The top ten hold under 0.5% of the sample, which has 120,000 to 150,000 clones, about 44% seen once. Sequenced material: Tregs from blood. The receptor source for this set is a man younger than 35 in good health.

This clone was found a few times. The chain joins TRBV18 to TRBJ2-1; TRBD2 matches 9 bases. The CDR3 length is 12 residues. From germline, CDR1 is KGHSH and CDR2 LQKENI. Trimming took 6 bases from V and 9 from J; bases not matched to a gene: 3. The CDR3 DNA reads as TGTGCCAGCTCGGCGCGGGGGGGTGAGCAGTTCTTC. Translating gives CASSARGGEQFF.

V gene TRBV29-1 combines with J gene TRBJ2-6; 10 nucleotides line up with TRBD1. Germline V CDR1 and CDR2: SQVTM, ANQGSEA. The CDR3 is 19 amino acids. Trimming at V came to 6 bases and at J to 0 bases, leaving 14 bases not matched to a gene. DNA for the CDR3: TGCAGCGTCCCGGACAGGGACAGGGGCGGGGGCTCTGGGGCCAACGTCCTGACTTTC. This encodes CSVPDRDRGGGSGANVLTF.

V gene TRBV10-3 combines with J gene TRBJ2-1; a weak D match, TRBD2 (7 bases). With 6 bases removed from V and 7 bases from J, the gap between germline ends came to 13 bases. The germline gives CDR1 ENHRY, CDR2 SYGVKD. The CDR3 loop spans 13 amino acids. DNA for the CDR3: TGTGCCATCAGCTTAGGGGGAGGGAATGAGCAGTTCTTC. This sequence encodes CAISLGGGNEQFF.

The V call is TRBV29-1, the J call TRBJ1-5; D is unresolved. The CDR3 extends over 14 amino acids. Trimming stripped 5 bases from V and 4 bases from J, with 15 bases between. Germline-derived CDR1 and CDR2 are SQVTM and ANQGSEA. CDR3 sequence (DNA): TGCAGCGTTCACCTTAAGAAGAGAAATCAGCCCCAGCATTTT. Protein product: CSVHLKKRNQPQHF.

The chain links TRBV5-8 to TRBJ1-5; D is unclear. The CDR3 sequence is 14 residues long. Germline lookup yields CDR1 SGHTS and CDR2 YDEGEE. With 0 bases removed from V and 9 bases from J, the gap between germline ends came to 13 bases. CDR3: CASSLAAVRMPQHF. In DNA, the CDR3 is TGTGCCAGCAGCTTGGCGGCAGTCAGGATGCCCCAGCATTTT. Supplemented by reference TRBV5-8 and TRBJ1-5, the full variable domain reads EAGVTQSPTHLIKTRGQQATLRCSPISGHTSVYWYQQALGLGLQFLLWYDEGEERNRGNFPPRFSGRQFPNYSSELNVNALELEDSALYLCASSLAAVRMPQHFGDGTRLSIL.

V is TRBV7-9 and J is TRBJ2-3, with 8 nucleotides matching TRBD1. CDR3 length equals 15 residues. CDR1 is SEHNR and CDR2 is FQNEAQ in the germline V gene (reference sequence). Losses at the gene ends were 5 bases for V and 5 bases for J; bases not matched to a gene: 9. As DNA, the CDR3 is TGTGCCAGCAGCACCAGGGGGCGAGGGGTAGATACGCAGTATTTT. Its protein is CASSTRGRGVDTQYF.

CDR3 residues: CAISRTGTSGGSYNEQFF. As DNA, the CDR3 is TGTGCCATCAGTAGAACCGGGACTAGCGGGGGATCCTACAATGAGCAGTTCTTC. The gene calls are TRBV10-3 and TRBJ2-1; TRBD2 matches at 14 bases. Germline V lookup: CDR1 ENHRY, CDR2 SYGVKD. This CDR3 contains 18 residues. With V trimmed by 5 bases and J by 1 base, 7 bases remained unmatched.

This clone is a singleton in its sample. The rearrangement links TRBV6-1 to TRBJ2-7, with TRBD1 identical over 7 bases. Germline values: CDR1 MNHNS, CDR2 SASEGT. The CDR3 loop spans 13 amino acids. Trimming took 5 bases from V and 3 from J; bases not matched to a gene: 4. The chain's CDR3 is CASSIRDSYEQYF. The DNA of the CDR3 is TGTGCCAGCAGTATTCGGGACAGCTACGAGCAGTACTTC.

The J gene is TRBJ1-6, the V gene TRBV7-9, with 8 bases fitting TRBD1. J was trimmed by 6 bases and V by 5 bases; bases with no gene match: 9. The CDR3 has 16 residues. Germline CDR1 reads SEHNR; CDR2 reads FQNEAQ (reference sequence). CDR3 DNA: TGTGCCAGCAGCGCCAGGGGGCCCGTGGGTAATTCACCCCTCCACTTT. Translation gives CASSARGPVGNSPLHF.

V usage is TRBV28 and J usage is TRBJ2-3, with 10 bases that match TRBD2. Germline-derived CDR1 and CDR2 are MDHEN and SYDVKM. Germline trimming cut 5 bases from V and 4 bases from J; bases unmatched to any gene: 6. The CDR3 extends over 15 amino acids. The CDR3 reads CASSPSGGRADTQYF. CDR3 sequence (DNA): TGTGCCAGCAGTCCTAGCGGGGGACGGGCAGATACGCAGTATTTT.

The sample holds a few counts of this clone. The gene calls are TRBV7-9 and TRBJ2-7; D not resolved. Trimming took off 3 bases at V and 4 bases at J, with 10 bases between the two ends. Germline assignment: CDR1 SEHNR and CDR2 FQNEAQ (reference sequence). This CDR3 comprises 13 residues. The CDR3 nucleotides read TGTGCCAGCAGCTTGCAGGATACATACGAGCAGTACTTC. Amino acid sequence: CASSLQDTYEQYF.

The chain joins TRBV4-2 to TRBJ1-1, with TRBD1 as a possible D gene (6 bases). The length of the CDR3 is 14 residues. Germline values: CDR1 LGHNA, CDR2 YNFKEQ. The ends were cut back, 6 bases at V and 3 bases at J, with 14 bases in the middle. The CDR3 DNA sequence: TGTGCCAGCAGATCGTACAGGGATTACACTGAAGCTTTCTTT. Its protein is CASRSYRDYTEAFF.

The chain uses TRBV7-2 and TRBJ1-2, with D maybe TRBD1 (6 bases). Germline-derived CDR1 and CDR2 are SGHTA and FQGNSA. This CDR3 has 14 residues. V lost 5 bases, J lost 7 bases, and 17 bases lay in between. The CDR3 region has the DNA TGTGCCAGCAGCACTCGGGCAGGGGATAGTGGCTACACCTTC. It codes for CASSTRAGDSGYTF.

J is TRBJ2-7 and V is TRBV7-9; TRBD1 is a possible D gene (6 bases). V was shortened by 4 bases and J by 3 bases, with 7 bases between the two germline ends. CDR1 is SEHNR, CDR2 FQNEAQ, per germline (reference sequence). CDR3 length equals 12 residues. The CDR3 DNA follows: TGTGCCAGCAGCTGGACAGTCTACGAGCAGTACTTC. Protein: CASSWTVYEQYF.

The V call is TRBV10-3, the J call TRBJ1-2; D possibly corresponds to TRBD1 (5 bases). Germline-derived CDR1 and CDR2 are ENHRY and SYGVKD. The CDR3 totals 12 residues. The V end was cut by 10 bases, the J end by 5 bases, with 14 bases between. The CDR3 region is CATLLRGYGYTF. In DNA form, the CDR3 reads TGTGCCACCCTGTTGCGGGGGTATGGCTACACCTTC.

A few counts support this clone. The chain joins TRBV29-1 to TRBJ2-1; a possible D gene is TRBD1 (6 bases). V was trimmed by 4 bases and J by 4 bases, leaving 14 bases between them. This CDR3 region has 14 residues. CDR1 is SQVTM, CDR2 ANQGSEA, per germline. The DNA for the CDR3 is TGCAGCGTTGGGACAGCTCGGGTATACAATGAGCAGTTCTTC. It specifies CSVGTARVYNEQFF.

This chain joins TRBV19 and TRBJ2-2, with TRBD2 identical over 10 bases. V shed 3 bases and J 5 bases; nucleotides not matched to a gene: 12. The CDR3 length is 18 residues. Germline V gene data show CDR1 as LNHDA and CDR2 as SQIVND (reference sequence). CDR3 in amino acids: CASSISPSGSPYTGELFF. DNA of the CDR3: TGTGCCAGTAGTATTTCTCCTAGCGGGAGCCCCTATACCGGGGAGCTGTTTTTT.

This sequence joins TRBV7-2 and TRBJ1-2; TRBD1 aligns across 8 bases. Germline V gives CDR1 SGHTA, CDR2 FQGNSA. The CDR3 contains 14 residues. V was pared by 4 bases and J by 4 bases, with 5 bases of the junction left unmatched. In nucleotides, the CDR3 is TGTGCCAGCAGCTCCGGGACAGGAGTCTATGGCTACACCTTC. Translation gives CASSSGTGVYGYTF.

The V gene is TRBV6-4, the J gene TRBJ2-1; D is uncertain. The CDR3 runs 16 residues. In germline, CDR1 is MRHNA, CDR2 SNTAGT. Trimming stripped 2 bases from V and 6 bases from J, with 17 bases between. The CDR3 nucleotides read TGTGCCAGCAGTGACGAGGCCAGTCCCACGCGCAATGAGCAGTTCTTC. Translation gives CASSDEASPTRNEQFF.

This chain joins TRBV6-1 and TRBJ2-1; D possibly corresponds to TRBD1 (6 bases). This CDR3 region has 13 residues. Germline CDR1 MNHNS, CDR2 SASEGT. Trimming took 6 bases from V and 6 from J, leaving 12 bases between them. CDR3 loop: CASRTHRANEQFF. DNA for the CDR3: TGTGCCAGCAGGACTCACAGGGCCAATGAGCAGTTCTTC.

This clone has a single count. The junction differs from germline at one of its ends, possibly a read error. The V call is TRBV6-5, the J call TRBJ2-7; TRBD2 matches 8 bases. Germline V CDR1 and CDR2: MNHEY, SVGAGI. The CDR3 spans 14 residues. The CDR3 nucleotides read TGTGCCAGCAGCTACTTAGCGGGGATGGGCGAGCAGTACTTC. Protein product: CASSYLAGMGEQYF.

This clone showed up just once. The rearrangement joins TRBV28 to TRBJ2-3; 7 bases match TRBD2. Germline-derived CDR1 and CDR2 are MDHEN and SYDVKM. V trimming: 7 bases; J trimming: 7 bases; junction bases outside the gene matches: 14. The CDR3 contains 15 residues. In DNA, the CDR3 is TGTGCCAGCACGCCCCTGGGGGGGAGGGGTTATACGCAGTATTTT. Protein product: CASTPLGGRGYTQYF.